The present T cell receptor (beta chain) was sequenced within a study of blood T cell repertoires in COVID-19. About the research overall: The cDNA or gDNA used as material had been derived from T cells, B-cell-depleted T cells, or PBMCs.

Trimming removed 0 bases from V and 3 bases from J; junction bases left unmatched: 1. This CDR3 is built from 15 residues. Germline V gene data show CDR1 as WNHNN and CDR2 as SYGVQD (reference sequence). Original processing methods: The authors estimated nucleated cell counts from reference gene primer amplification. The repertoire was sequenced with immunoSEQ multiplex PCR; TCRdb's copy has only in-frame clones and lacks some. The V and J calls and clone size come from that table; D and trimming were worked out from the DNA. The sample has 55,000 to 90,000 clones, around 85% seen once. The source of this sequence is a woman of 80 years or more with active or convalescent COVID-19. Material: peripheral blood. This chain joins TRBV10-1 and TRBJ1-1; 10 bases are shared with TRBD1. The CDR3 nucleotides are TGCGCCAGCAGTGAGTCGGGGACAGGGGACACTGAAGCTTTCTTT. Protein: CASSESGTGDTEAFF.